The clone carrying this TCR beta chain was detected a few times. Its antigen is unknown. This entry comes from a study of CD8 T cells in ankylosing spondylitis. CDR3 size: 14 residues. The germline V gene has CDR1 MNHNS and CDR2 SASEGT. V was cut by 6 bases and J by 4 bases, with 13 bases left in between. Study conclusions and caveats: Ankylosing spondylitis blood appeared to carry a characteristic TCR beta motif of roughly 8 highly homologous variants. Some of the motif variants had earlier been found in reactive arthritis patients' fluid and blood. Matched ankylosing spondylitis synovial fluid reportedly contained a significantly enriched population of disease-linked clones. Disease-linked clones bore a CD8+ phenotype, appearing relatively rarely in peripheral blood.

Quantitative 5'-RACE was performed with molecular barcodes, and it yielded the TCR beta libraries. MiXCR, run by TCRdb on the 5' RACE reads, gives a single entry per CDR3 protein. The sample lists hundreds of thousands of distinct CDR3 sequences; roughly 12% were seen once. Material: blood, either unsorted or a sorted T cell fraction (not recorded which). The chain is built from TRBV6-1 and TRBJ2-1; D is perhaps TRBD1 or TRBD2 (5 bases each). This receptor was obtained from a male donor with ankylosing spondylitis. DNA of the CDR3: TGTGCCAGCAGCGCCGGGACCGAATACAATGAGCAGTTCTTC. This encodes CASSAGTEYNEQFF.